This TCR beta chain was captured by sequencing in a study of control samples from healthy donors and cancer patients. Clones were sequenced by immunoSEQ multiplex PCR, and TCRdb holds only the in-frame ones, with some missing. Among under 95,000 clones, approximately 90% were seen once, and the ten largest hold 0.85% to 1%. This TCR was recovered from a woman younger than 45 in good health. The sequenced sample was blood.

Here the CDR3 DNA reads TGTGCCAGCAGCCAAGAGGTTGGGCAGGGGAATTCACCCCTCCACTTT. Protein: CASSQEVGQGNSPLHF. The gene calls are TRBV4-2 and TRBJ1-6, with a possible D match to TRBD1 (6 bases). Per germline, CDR1 LGHNA and CDR2 YNFKEQ. Deletions cut 0 bases from V and 7 bases from J, with 13 bases between. This CDR3 spans 16 amino acids.